The 30 T cell receptor beta chains below come from one sample, sequenced in a study of blood T cell repertoires in COVID-19. Clones were read by immunoSEQ multiplex PCR, and TCRdb kept only the in-frame ones, dropping some. Of over 250,000 clones in the sample, roughly 80% were seen once. Sample: PBMCs or T cells enriched from blood (not recorded which). The source is a man aged 35 to 55 who had been exposed to COVID-19.

Ten or more counts support this clone. The chain employs TRBV5-6 and TRBJ1-5; the D is unclear. CDR3 length equals 10 residues. Germline V lookup: CDR1 SGHDT, CDR2 YYEEEE. The V end lost 4 bases, the J end lost 8 bases, and 4 bases lay between the germline ends. For the CDR3, the DNA is TGTGCCAGCAGCCGGGAGCCCCAGCATTTT. Protein product: CASSREPQHF.

This clone appeared a few times. The chain carries TRBV7-3 and TRBJ2-1; a possible D gene is TRBD2 (6 bases). The germline V and J ends were trimmed by 2 bases and 5 bases, with 13 bases remaining between them. From germline, CDR1 is SGHTA and CDR2 FQGTGA. CDR3 length: 15 amino acids. CDR3 DNA: TGTGCCAGCAGCTTATCCCTAAGGACTAACAATGAGCAGTTCTTC. This codes for CASSLSLRTNNEQFF.

V and J are TRBV30 and TRBJ2-7, with a tentative D call TRBD2 (5 bases). This CDR3 comprises 17 residues. The germline CDR1 and CDR2 sequences are GTSNPN and SVGIG (reference sequence). V lost 0 bases to trimming and J lost 2 bases, with 20 bases between them. The CDR3: CAWSVYTISGRPYEQYF. The CDR3 DNA follows: TGTGCCTGGAGTGTATACACCATCTCGGGAAGACCCTACGAGCAGTACTTC.

Only a few counts were recorded for this clone. The chain employs TRBV7-9 and TRBJ1-4; the D is unclear. V lost 8 bases and J 8 bases, leaving 9 bases between the germline ends. The CDR3 has 11 residues. Germline V gene lookup returns CDR1 SEHNR and CDR2 FQNEAQ (reference sequence). CDR3 loop: CASAIAEKLFF. The CDR3 DNA follows: TGTGCCAGCGCCATTGCGGAAAAACTGTTTTTT.

The gene calls are TRBV7-3 and TRBJ2-1; TRBD2 matches 10 bases. Trimming at V came to 3 bases and at J to 0 bases, leaving 2 bases not matched to a gene. The CDR3 sequence is 16 residues long. The germline CDR1 and CDR2 sequences are SGHTA and FQGTGA. The CDR3 nucleotides read TGTGCCAGCAGCTTGGCTAGCGGGAGCTCCTACAATGAGCAGTTCTTC. It specifies CASSLASGSSYNEQFF.

This clone appeared a single time. The chain joins TRBV5-5 to TRBJ2-1, with D possibly being TRBD2 (6 bases). Germline assignment: CDR1 SGHKS and CDR2 YYEKEE (reference sequence). CDR3 length equals 15 residues. V lost 7 bases and J 6 bases, leaving 20 bases between the germline ends. Here the CDR3 reads CASHTLEPGVNEQFF. For the CDR3, the DNA is TGTGCCAGCCACACCCTGGAGCCGGGGGTCAATGAGCAGTTCTTC.

DNA for the CDR3: TGTGCCAGCAGCCAAGGACTAGCGGCATACGAGCAGTACTTC. This codes for CASSQGLAAYEQYF. This chain joins TRBV14 and TRBJ2-7; 9 positions agree with TRBD2. CDR3 length equals 14 residues. J was trimmed by 4 bases and V by 1 base; bases with no gene match: 2. In germline, CDR1 is SGHDN, CDR2 FVKESK. Filled out from reference TRBV14 and TRBJ2-7, the complete variable domain reads EAGVTQFPSHSVIEKGQTVTLRCDPISGHDNLYWYRRVMGKEIKFLLHFVKESKQDESGMPNNRFLAERTGGTYSTLKVQPAELEDSGVYFCASSQGLAAYEQYFGPGTRLTVT.

This chain connects TRBV6-5 to TRBJ2-7; 7 bases are shared with TRBD2. V shed 6 bases, J shed 3 bases, and the junction held 8 bases outside the gene matches. Per the germline V gene, CDR1 is MNHEY and CDR2 is SVGAGI. The CDR3 consists of 14 residues. The DNA for the CDR3 is TGTGCCAGCAGCCGCTCGGGGGGATTCTACGAGCAGTACTTC. It yields the protein CASSRSGGFYEQYF.

This chain uses TRBV11-3 with TRBJ2-1; no clear D. Germline CDR1 reads SGHNT; CDR2 reads YENEEA. The CDR3 extends over 12 amino acids. The germline V and J ends were trimmed by 1 base and 8 bases, with 6 bases remaining between them. The CDR3 coding sequence is TGTGCCAGCAGCTTAGTCCAGGATGAGCAGTTCTTC. Protein sequence: CASSLVQDEQFF.

This sequence joins TRBV12-5 and TRBJ2-7; 14 nucleotides line up with TRBD2. The V gene's germline CDR1 is LGHNT and CDR2 FRNRAP. The J segment lost 4 bases and the V segment lost 2 bases, leaving 7 bases of the junction unmatched. The CDR3 extends over 17 amino acids. The chain's CDR3 is CASGLSTGTSGSYEQYF. CDR3 bases: TGTGCTAGTGGTTTGAGTACCGGGACTAGCGGGAGTTACGAGCAGTACTTC.

This sequence joins TRBV5-1 and TRBJ1-2; D is ambiguous. The CDR3 spans 14 residues. CDR1 SGHRS and CDR2 YFSETQ come from the germline V gene. Trimming took off 5 bases at V and 3 bases at J, with 14 bases between the two ends. CDR3 residues: CASSWSGSDYGYTF. CDR3 in DNA: TGCGCCAGCAGTTGGAGTGGAAGTGACTATGGCTACACCTTC.

The rearrangement links TRBV19 to TRBJ1-2; D is undetermined. Germline V gene data show CDR1 as LNHDA and CDR2 as SQIVND (reference sequence). CDR3 length: 13 amino acids. The germline V and J ends were trimmed by 0 bases and 7 bases, with 9 bases remaining between them. CDR3 sequence: CASSIDRLGGYTF. The CDR3, as DNA: TGTGCCAGTAGTATAGACCGACTCGGTGGCTACACCTTC.

The gene calls are TRBV5-1 and TRBJ1-1, with 11 nucleotides matching TRBD1. CDR1 SGHRS and CDR2 YFSETQ come from the germline V gene. The CDR3 has 16 residues. Trimming took 2 bases from V and 2 from J; bases not matched to a gene: 5. The CDR3 DNA reads TGCGCCAGCAGCTTAGGACAGGGGGCACTTAACACTGAAGCTTTCTTT. The encoded protein is CASSLGQGALNTEAFF.

CDR3 loop: CASSLGAGRYEQYF. The CDR3 bases are TGTGCCAGCAGCTTAGGGGCGGGACGCTACGAGCAGTACTTC. The rearrangement joins TRBV7-9 to TRBJ2-7, with D perhaps matching TRBD2 (6 bases). This CDR3 region has 14 residues. Germline CDR1 reads SEHNR; CDR2 reads FQNEAQ (reference sequence). Trimming stripped 1 base from V and 3 bases from J, with 10 bases between.

For this clone: In this CDR3 the conserved last residue, phenylalanine or tryptophan, is missing, so a read error is likely. Because the CDR3's place on the DNA is in doubt, the DNA is left out and the CDR3 is given as listed by TCRdb. The gene calls are TRBV6-5 and TRBJ2-7; the table calls TRBD2, which could not be checked here. CDR1 and CDR2 (germline): MNHEY, SVGAGI. 12 amino acids form the CDR3, both terminal residues included. The CDR3 spells CASSPRLEGRSI.

The J gene is TRBJ1-6, the V gene TRBV14; D gene unclear. The germline V gene encodes CDR1 SGHDN and CDR2 FVKESK. The CDR3 totals 14 residues. Trimming pared 4 bases from V and 3 bases from J, leaving 7 bases between. CDR3 protein: CASSPGFYNSPLHF. CDR3 nucleotide sequence: TGTGCCAGCAGCCCAGGTTTCTATAATTCACCCCTCCACTTT. Full variable domain (rest looked up from reference TRBV14 and TRBJ1-6): EAGVTQFPSHSVIEKGQTVTLRCDPISGHDNLYWYRRVMGKEIKFLLHFVKESKQDESGMPNNRFLAERTGGTYSTLKVQPAELEDSGVYFCASSPGFYNSPLHFGNGTRLTVT.

The V gene is TRBV11-3, the J gene TRBJ1-2; D is unclear. Between the trimmed V and J ends, which lost 2 bases and 5 bases, there was a span of 6 bases. The CDR3 extends over 12 amino acids. From germline, CDR1 is SGHNT and CDR2 YENEEA. CDR3 DNA: TGTGCCAGCAGCTTATCAGGTTATGGCTACACCTTC. It encodes CASSLSGYGYTF.

This chain connects TRBV13 to TRBJ2-7; perhaps TRBD2 as D (6 bases). The V end was cut by 6 bases, the J end by 1 base, with 13 bases between. The CDR3 spans 14 residues. Germline CDR1 is PRHDT and CDR2 is FYEKMQ (reference sequence). CDR3 bases: TGTGCCAGCAGATTACTCGGGAGTTCCTACGAGCAGTACTTC. It specifies CASRLLGSSYEQYF.

The genes are TRBV4-1 and TRBJ2-3, with 8 bases aligning to TRBD2. The CDR3 is made up of 17 amino acids. Germline V CDR1 and CDR2: MGHRA, YSYEKL. Germline trimming cut 1 base from V and 4 bases from J; bases unmatched to any gene: 10. In nucleotides, the CDR3 is TGCGCCAGCAGCCAAGCCTCGGGGGGGCTGGCGGCAGATACGCAGTATTTT. As protein: CASSQASGGLAADTQYF.

The V gene is TRBV4-2, the J gene TRBJ2-7; no clear D gene. CDR3 length: 16 amino acids. The ends were cut back, 2 bases at V and 0 bases at J, with 14 bases in the middle. In germline, CDR1 is LGHNA, CDR2 YNFKEQ. The CDR3 reads CASSQISATSSYEQYF. CDR3 DNA sequence: TGTGCCAGCAGCCAAATATCAGCGACCAGCTCCTACGAGCAGTACTTC.

The table lists this clone with a count of one. This sequence joins TRBV5-1 and TRBJ2-7; D gene ambiguous. This CDR3 has 12 residues. V was shortened by 2 bases and J by 3 bases, with 6 bases between the two germline ends. Germline assignment: CDR1 SGHRS and CDR2 YFSETQ. The CDR3 DNA reads TGCGCCAGCAGCTTACTGATCTACGAGCAGTACTTC. Its protein is CASSLLIYEQYF.

The V gene is TRBV6-6, the J gene TRBJ1-1; D ambiguous. Per the germline V gene, CDR1 is MNHNY and CDR2 is SVGAGI (reference sequence). The CDR3 contains 11 residues. Between the trimmed V and J ends, which lost 1 base and 6 bases, there was a span of 3 bases. The CDR3: CASSYLSEAFF. The CDR3 bases are TGTGCCAGCAGTTACTTATCTGAAGCTTTCTTT.

The chain joins TRBV5-1 to TRBJ1-6; 7 bases map to TRBD1. The ends lost 4 bases at V and 7 bases at J; junction bases unmatched: 5. Germline lookup yields CDR1 SGHRS and CDR2 YFSETQ. The CDR3 has 14 amino acids. As DNA, the CDR3 is TGCGCCAGCAGCCCGGGACAGCGCAATTCACCCCTCCACTTT. Translating gives CASSPGQRNSPLHF.

The J gene is TRBJ2-3, the V gene TRBV24-1; 7 bases map to TRBD2. Germline CDR1 KGHDR, CDR2 SFDVKD. The CDR3 covers 18 residues. V was pared by 1 base and J by 4 bases, with 13 bases of the junction left unmatched. CDR3 in amino acids: CATSDFRWREGLPDTQYF. For the CDR3, the DNA is TGTGCCACCAGTGATTTCCGTTGGAGGGAGGGCCTACCAGATACGCAGTATTTT.

V gene TRBV10-3 combines with J gene TRBJ1-1; D is unclear. The germline gives CDR1 ENHRY, CDR2 SYGVKD. Deletions cut 6 bases from V and 1 base from J, with 6 bases between. The CDR3 is 12 residues long. The CDR3 spells CAISGENTEAFF. The CDR3 region has the DNA TGTGCCATCAGCGGGGAGAACACTGAAGCTTTCTTT.

The chain uses TRBV10-3 and TRBJ2-1; 13 bases match TRBD2. Germline CDR1 and CDR2: ENHRY and SYGVKD. The V and J ends lost 10 bases and 9 bases, in that order; junction bases with no gene match: 15. The CDR3 is 16 amino acids. Here the CDR3 reads CATTGTSGTVRGEQFF. In DNA form, the CDR3 reads TGTGCCACCACGGGGACTAGCGGGACTGTAAGGGGTGAGCAGTTCTTC.

The chain employs TRBV7-9 and TRBJ1-5; weak D call: TRBD1 (5 bases). The length of the CDR3 is 16 residues. Per the germline V gene, CDR1 is SEHNR and CDR2 is FQNEAQ (reference sequence). Trimming took 1 base from V and 2 from J, leaving 12 bases between them. The CDR3 is CASSLGPQGGNQPQHF. The CDR3 DNA sequence: TGTGCCAGCAGCTTAGGACCACAAGGGGGCAATCAGCCCCAGCATTTT. The full variable domain, rest sourced from reference TRBV7-9 and TRBJ1-5, is DTGVSQNPRHKITKRGQNVTFRCDPISEHNRLYWYRQTLGQGPEFLTYFQNEAQLEKSRLLSDRFSAERPKGSFSTLEIQRTEQGDSAMYLCASSLGPQGGNQPQHFGDGTRLSIL.

The V call is TRBV18, the J call TRBJ1-5; D uncertain. CDR1 is KGHSH and CDR2 is LQKENI in the germline V gene. The ends were cut back, 4 bases at V and 2 bases at J, with 12 bases in the middle. The CDR3 covers 15 residues. This CDR3 reads CASSRTSGGNQPQHF. The CDR3 DNA reads TGTGCCAGCTCACGTACTTCCGGAGGCAATCAGCCCCAGCATTTT.

The chain uses TRBV9 and TRBJ1-2, with 9 bases matching TRBD1. J was trimmed by 6 bases and V by 0 bases; bases with no gene match: 9. This CDR3 has 16 residues. From germline, CDR1 is SGDLS and CDR2 YYNGEE. CDR3 protein: CASSVGSRQGVDGYTF. The DNA for the CDR3 is TGTGCCAGCAGCGTAGGAAGTCGACAGGGGGTTGATGGCTACACCTTC.

J is TRBJ1-1 and V is TRBV5-4; a weak D match, TRBD1 (6 bases). This CDR3 contains 15 residues. CDR1 SGHNT and CDR2 YYREEE come from the germline V gene (reference sequence). V was cut by 4 bases and J by 4 bases, with 17 bases left in between. The CDR3: CASSPTQGFFTEAFF. CDR3 nucleotide sequence: TGTGCCAGCAGCCCAACACAGGGATTTTTCACTGAAGCTTTCTTT. Full variable domain (remainder filled in from reference TRBV5-4 and TRBJ1-1): ETGVTQSPTHLIKTRGQQVTLRCSSQSGHNTVSWYQQALGQGPQFIFQYYREEENGRGNFPPRFSGLQFPNYSSELNVNALELDDSALYLCASSPTQGFFTEAFFGQGTRLTVV.